The entry that follows covers one TCR beta chain sequence. Its antigen is as yet unknown. The sample belongs to a study of CD4 T cells in relation to SARS-CoV-2 and coronaviruses. TCRdb's copy holds only in-frame clones and misses some; the assay was immunoSEQ multiplex PCR. Among approximately 21,000 clones listed, around 78% were seen once. CD4+ T cells from unexposed donors were obtained before the COVID-19 pandemic (2011-2018). Isolation of CD4+ T cells took place after 10 days in culture. V lost 6 bases to trimming and J lost 4 bases; unmatched junction nucleotides: 6. The CDR3 extends over 14 amino acids. Germline-derived CDR1 and CDR2 are MNHNY and SVGAGI (reference sequence).

Sequencing input: CD4+ T cells from PBMCs, cultured in vitro. J is TRBJ2-1 and V is TRBV6-6; 7 bases are shared with TRBD1. The receptor comes from a human donor in good health. In DNA form, the CDR3 reads TGTGCCAGCAGCAGTGGACAGGCGTACAATGAGCAGTTCTTC. Protein sequence: CASSSGQAYNEQFF.